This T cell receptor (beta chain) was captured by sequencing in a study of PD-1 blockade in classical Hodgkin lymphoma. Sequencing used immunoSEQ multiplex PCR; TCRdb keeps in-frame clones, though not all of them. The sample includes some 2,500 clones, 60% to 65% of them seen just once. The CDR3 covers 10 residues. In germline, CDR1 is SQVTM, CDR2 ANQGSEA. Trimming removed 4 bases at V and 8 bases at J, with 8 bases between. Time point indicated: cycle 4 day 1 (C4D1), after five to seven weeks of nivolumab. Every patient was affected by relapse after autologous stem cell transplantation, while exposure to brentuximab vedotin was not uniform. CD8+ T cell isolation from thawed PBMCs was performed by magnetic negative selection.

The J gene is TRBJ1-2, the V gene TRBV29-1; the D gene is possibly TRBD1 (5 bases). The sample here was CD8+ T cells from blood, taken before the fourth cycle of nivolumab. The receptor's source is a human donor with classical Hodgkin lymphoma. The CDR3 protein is CSVGDGGYTF. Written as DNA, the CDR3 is TGCAGCGTTGGGGACGGAGGCTACACCTTC.